The clone carrying this T cell receptor beta chain appeared many times. This specimen belongs to a study of patients and donors after allogeneic stem cell transplantation. Germline V lookup: CDR1 SGHTA, CDR2 FQGTGA. The CDR3 is 13 amino acids. V shed 4 bases and J shed 6 bases, with 12 bases lying between them. TCRdb fed the RT-PCR reads into MiXCR, producing one record per CDR3 protein. There are around 17,000 distinct CDR3 sequences in the sample; 27% occur only once, and 36% lies in the top ten. This chain uses TRBV7-3 with TRBJ1-1; D not resolved. The TCR originated in a human donor who was either an allogeneic HSCT recipient or a stem cell or donor lymphocyte infusion donor (not recorded which). It is not recorded whose cells these are; they may come from a transplant donor. Material: blood, either unsorted or a sorted T cell fraction (not recorded which). CDR3 DNA sequence: TGTGCCAGCAGCTCCAACCCTTTAGCTGAAGCTTTCTTT. Translated: CASSSNPLAEAFF.